This T cell receptor (beta chain) was sequenced for a study of vaccination effects on CD4 cells after COVID-19. Overall study results and limits: Infection-derived and vaccine-derived clones contracted markedly late after vaccination. The study, lacking early post-infection timepoints, had few convalescent patients.

The CDR3 has 12 residues. From germline, CDR1 is SQVTM and CDR2 ANQGSEA. ViraFEST used viral peptide pools to expand antigen-specific CD4+ T cells before sequencing. Subsequent to a culture period of 10 to 11 days, CD4+ T cells were isolated. Data came from immunoSEQ multiplex PCR; TCRdb stores just in-frame clones and leaves some out. The data contain about 31,000 clones, about 66% of them singletons. Turning to this clone: Antigen specificity is unknown.

The source was CD4+ T cells from PBMCs cultured with HCoV-229E spike peptides, collected before COVID-19 vaccination. The receptor was derived from a human donor who received a COVID-19 vaccine. The chain uses TRBV29-1 and TRBJ1-3; D unclear. The CDR3 protein is CGGQAIGNTIYF. The CDR3 nucleotides are TGCGGCGGGCAGGCGATCGGAAACACCATATATTTT. Supplemented by reference TRBV29-1 and TRBJ1-3, the full variable domain reads SAVISQKPSRDICQRGTSLTIQCQVDSQVTMMFWYRQQPGQSLTLIATANQGSEATYESGFVIDKFPISRPNLTFSTLTVSNMSPEDSSIYLCGGQAIGNTIYFGEGSWLTVV.